This entry concerns a single T cell receptor beta chain. Its antigen is not known. This entry comes from a study of cytotoxic CD8 clonotypes in ibrutinib-treated CLL. Study as a whole: IGHV unmutated roughly 18; relapsed/refractory 11; treatment-naive roughly 15. Response samples were taken after a median roughly 13 months of treatment, range 6 to 36. Whole-study findings and limits: Exceeding age-matched healthy donors, baseline clonality also tracked the counts of circulating CD8+ T cells. Shared public clonotypes were rare, and on treatment they either got smaller or stayed the same.

Clones were read by immunoSEQ multiplex PCR, and TCRdb kept only the in-frame ones, dropping some. Of roughly 150,000 clones in the sample, about four fifths were seen once. This CDR3 comprises 13 residues. Germline CDR1 reads SNHLY; CDR2 reads FYNNEI. Trimming took 8 bases from V and 7 from J; bases not matched to a gene: 6. Sample: PBMCs, taken after 12 months of ibrutinib treatment. The sequence derives from a human donor with chronic lymphocytic leukemia. The rearrangement links TRBV2 to TRBJ2-2, with 8 nucleotides matching TRBD1. CDR3 DNA sequence: TGTGCCAGCGGACAGGGTACGATCGGGGAGCTGTTTTTT. Its translation: CASGQGTIGELFF. Complete variable domain (other parts from reference TRBV2 and TRBJ2-2): EPEVTQTPSHQVTQMGQEVILRCVPISNHLYFYWYRQILGQKVEFLVSFYNNEISEKSEIFDDQFSVERPDGSNFTLKIRSTKLEDSAMYFCASGQGTIGELFFGEGSRLTVL.